The TCR beta chain described here comes from a study of shared clonotypes between healthy human individuals (TCRdb year 2020). Some background on the complete study: A couple of women and a few men aged 18 to 49 years were included in the cohort. For each donor, three plates each were used for CD4 naive and CD4 memory, two plates were used for CD8 naive, and one plate was used for CD8 memory. Blood TCR repertoires of about 5 healthy adults were deeply sequenced to estimate repertoire size and the extent of clonotype sharing between individuals. Different laboratories and diverse techniques were used to prepare libraries and sequence TCR repertoires, to increase sequencing depth and limit assay-specific biases. Leukapheresis yielded between about 0.9 and 8.9 billion PBMCs per donor. Findings and caveats that apply to the study as a whole: Pairwise subsampling indicated that sequencing depth was expected to affect the degree of clonotype sharing among donors. Compared with non-shared clonotypes, clonotypes shared by all four sorted-subset donors had higher generation probabilities. Sampling was restricted to blood, and TCR repertoires in tissue are likely to differ from TCR repertoires in blood. Even with the large sequencing depth, rarefaction of the sorted-subset datasets indicated that sequencing was incomplete. Naive subsets generally had larger estimated clonotype richness than memory subsets did. The small number of donors limited the genetic and exposure-history diversity represented. Across a handful of donors, roughly 5.4% of naive CD4, roughly 3.5% of naive CD8, around 2.1% of memory CD4, and over 0.35% of memory CD8 clonotypes were shared.

The donors were healthy, HIV-negative adults with no recently reported acute infections or vaccinations. All donors were Caucasian adults living in Nashville, Tennessee, USA. CD8 memory samples combined magnetically selected CD45RO+ cells with CCR7-negative CD45RA+ effector memory (TemRA) cells. Blood was collected by leukapheresis, and PBMCs were isolated by Ficoll-Histopaque density gradient centrifugation and then cryopreserved in liquid nitrogen vapor phase. Analytical flow cytometry was used to check the purity and quantity of each magnetically sorted T cell population. Each sorted fraction had its genomic DNA isolated and then quantified by UV absorbance on a Nanodrop 2000c. A remark on this clone: Its target antigen remains unknown. Base qualities are not at hand, and no much larger clone is one base apart.

Using the deep immunoSEQ assay, TCR CDR3 regions were amplified from genomic DNA by multiplex PCR. For each cell subset, the extracted genomic DNA was distributed evenly across all wells of several immunoSEQ 96-well plates, and each plate served as one replicate. For sorted subsets, each replicate PCR was loaded with 200 to 250 ng genomic DNA, equivalent to approximately 33,000 T cell genomes. Purified libraries were measured with a Qubit 3.0 fluorometer, size-checked on a Bioanalyzer 2100, and measured again with the KAPA Library Quantification kit. Every immunoSEQ 96-well plate was sequenced on a separate single-read 150-cycle Illumina NextSeq 550 flow cell. As for the original processing: Because only junctional sequences without quality scores were contained in the immunoSEQ output, filtering matching that applied to full-length reads could not be performed. To assign V/J genes and CDR3, sequences were annotated using PyIR, a Python wrapper for IgBLAST v1.9, with IMGT germline references. Reads with weak V/J assignments (E-value above 1e-6), missing CDR3, stop codons, out-of-frame junctions, or ambiguous translated residues were removed. V3J clonotypes were defined by identical inferred V gene, J gene, and CDR3 amino acid sequence. The percentage overlap between two repertoires was calculated by dividing the number of shared unique clonotypes by the size of the smaller repertoire. Three approaches were used to assess repertoire richness: RTK rarefaction, the Chao1 estimator, and Recon v2.1 estimates of unobserved clonotypes. OLGA was used to compute generation probabilities for all TCRbeta clonotypes that the gDNA method yielded from a handful of donors. Sourced from immuneACCESS, this table was stored by TCRdb with only in-frame sequences that have V and J called. A share of the clones is absent; for the studies checked, an unresolved V gene accounts for under half, and the remainder has no known explanation. From that table come the V and J calls and clone size; the DNA was used to work out D and trimming. The sample table shows roughly 720,000 clones, and 80% to 95% are seen once. The top ten clones comprise about 34% of the sample.

CDR1 and CDR2, looked up from the germline V gene, are MGHDK and SYGVNS. V gives up 6 bases and J gives up 6 bases, and the segment between their germline ends measures 18 bases. The cysteine opens and the phenylalanine closes a CDR3 of 14 amino acids. Only the CDR3 DNA is retained, 42 bases long and in frame from the first base. Sequenced material: memory CD8+ T cells from PBMCs. The sample's cell subset or site label, in plain terms: CD45RO+ cells pooled with CCR7-negative TemRA cells. The receptor was isolated from a man aged 18-30 years in good health. Some clones in this sample may be carry-over from other donors' samples. Rearrangement joined TRBV25-1 to TRBJ2-7; possibly the D gene is TRBD2, per 5 matching bases. This receptor has the CDR3 CASRGTSFGVEQYF. The nucleotide sequence reads TGTGCCAGCAGGGGTACTAGTTTCGGGGTCGAGCAGTACTTC.